A selection of T cell receptor beta chains follows, all from one sample in a study of CD8+ T cells in alopecia areata. Sequencing used immunoSEQ multiplex PCR; TCRdb keeps in-frame clones, though not all of them. The table includes about 190,000 clones, 50% to 60% detected once. The material sequenced was CD4+ T cells sorted from blood, taken at week 4, from a patient treated with tofacitinib. These receptors originate from a human donor with alopecia areata. The CDR3 runs from the conserved cysteine through the conserved F or W. Fields, in order: V gene, CDR3 length, CDR3 protein.

>TRBV6-5|15
CASRPPGQGNQPQHF
>TRBV5-1|15
CASSFGGWSYNEQFF
>TRBV27|16
CASSRALVRPEHEQYF
>TRBV2|14
CASWTGAMNTEAFF
>TRBV28|17
CASSSYAGAQANYGYTF
>TRBV29-1|15
CSGAFFSGSADTQYF
>TRBV30|14
CAWSSGQPTDTQYF
>TRBV7-9|16
CASSSGAGGPGDTQYF
>TRBV11-2|15
CASRLDRGMAAEAFF
>TRBV7-2|14
CASSPTQGGNIQYF
>TRBV27|15
CASSPTGQGYNEQFF
>TRBV28|12
CASSYSSDGYTF
>TRBV9|14
CASSVGQYDQPQHF
>TRBV30|13
CAWTPTWNTEAFF
>TRBV13|16
CASSSSGRAIYNEQFF
>TRBV2|16
CASSDVGGQSFWAQYF
>TRBV5-4|16
CASSLPRPAANYGYTF
>TRBV5-6|14
CASSRDREVQPQHF
>TRBV29-1|15
CSVEGGRGQSDTQYF
>TRBV15|16
CATSMGGGPGPKTQYF